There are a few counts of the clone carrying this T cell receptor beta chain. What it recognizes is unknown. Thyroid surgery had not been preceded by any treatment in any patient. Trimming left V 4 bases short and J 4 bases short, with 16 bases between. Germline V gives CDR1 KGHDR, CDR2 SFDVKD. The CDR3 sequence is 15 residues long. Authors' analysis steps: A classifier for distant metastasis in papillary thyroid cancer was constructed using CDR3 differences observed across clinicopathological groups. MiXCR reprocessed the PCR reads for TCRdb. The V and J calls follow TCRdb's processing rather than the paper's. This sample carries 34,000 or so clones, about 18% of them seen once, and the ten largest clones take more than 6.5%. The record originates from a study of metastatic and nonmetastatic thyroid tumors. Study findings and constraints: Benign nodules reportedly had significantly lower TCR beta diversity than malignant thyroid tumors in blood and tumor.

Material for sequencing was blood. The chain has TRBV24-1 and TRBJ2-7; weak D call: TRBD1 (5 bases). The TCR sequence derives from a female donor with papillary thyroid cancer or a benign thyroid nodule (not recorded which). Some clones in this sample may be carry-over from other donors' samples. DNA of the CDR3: TGTGCCACCAGTGACTCAGGACACGGTGGGTACGAGCAGTACTTC. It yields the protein CATSDSGHGGYEQYF.